A selection of T cell receptor beta chains follows, all from one sample in a study of early T cells in non-severe SARS-CoV-2 infection. TCRdb itself ran the 5' RACE reads through MiXCR, one entry per CDR3 protein. The data contain tens of thousands of distinct CDR3 sequences, 6.5% of them singletons. Here the sequenced sample was whole blood, taken at baseline. These receptors came from an adult who was a healthcare worker with PCR-confirmed SARS-CoV-2 infection or an uninfected control (not recorded which). CDR3s include the opening cysteine and the closing phenylalanine or tryptophan. D genes are given only for firm matches. Part of the rows lack a size; the others show once, few, many or a class for expanded clones.

clone_size	v_call	j_call	d_call	cdr3_aa
many	TRBV11-3	TRBJ2-2	NA	CASSLGTGNTGELFF
NA	TRBV5-4	TRBJ2-7	TRBD1	CASSLEQGAGEQYF
many	TRBV11-2	TRBJ1-6	NA	CASSPTTNSNSPLHF
many	TRBV24-1	TRBJ2-3	NA	CATSDLTFGGTDTQYF
many	TRBV13	TRBJ1-2	NA	CASSLGVGYGYTF
many	TRBV29-1	TRBJ1-1	TRBD1	CSVVPGQGAAFF
many	TRBV7-2	TRBJ1-2	TRBD1	CASSPVPGQTNYGYTF
few	TRBV11-2	TRBJ2-1	NA	CASSLDRGNEQFF
many	TRBV5-1	TRBJ1-1	TRBD1	CASLPGDRGSGTEAFF
many	TRBV20-1	TRBJ2-7	NA	CSARDSRSYEQYF
many	TRBV5-5	TRBJ1-1	NA	CASSPNTGLREAFF
few	TRBV29-1	TRBJ2-7	TRBD2	CSVATSGPHEQYF
many	TRBV4-3	TRBJ2-3	TRBD2	CASSQAQRGGQGTQYF
NA	TRBV11-3	TRBJ1-2	NA	CASSLGGGQRNYGYTF
few	TRBV4-2	TRBJ2-7	NA	CASSQDLGYEQYF
NA	TRBV19	TRBJ2-7	TRBD1	CASGTASTQQYF
many	TRBV5-6	TRBJ2-4	NA	CASSWDPGRGNIQYF
many	TRBV28	TRBJ2-1	TRBD2	CASSPLAGANYNEQFF
NA	TRBV18	TRBJ1-2	NA	CASSPPGVGYGYTF
NA	TRBV6-6	TRBJ1-2	TRBD1	CASSYPSLDRGWEGYTF
many	TRBV7-8	TRBJ2-7	NA	CASSLVRQNYEQYF
NA	TRBV10-3	TRBJ2-1	TRBD2	CAISPYRLAGGLHELFF
many	TRBV7-8	TRBJ1-1	TRBD1	CASTNRQGDGTEAFF
NA	TRBV2	TRBJ1-2	NA	CASSEVVGAAYGYTF
many	TRBV25-1	TRBJ2-7	TRBD1	CASTRQGTYEQYF
few	TRBV6-2/TRBV6-3	TRBJ1-1	NA	CASTDPQTEAFF
few	TRBV20-1	TRBJ2-2	TRBD2	CSARATSGELTGELFF
many	TRBV6-2/TRBV6-3	TRBJ2-1	TRBD2	CASSPGLIAGAFTYNEQFF
few	TRBV6-2/TRBV6-3	TRBJ2-2	TRBD1	CASSYSRGRGNTGELFF
many	TRBV7-2	TRBJ2-7	NA	CASSFGIPPYEQYF
many	TRBV6-2/TRBV6-3	TRBJ2-1	TRBD1	CASRPGQGAGEQFF
NA	TRBV19	TRBJ1-6	NA	CASTREGPLHF
few	TRBV5-1	TRBJ2-7	NA	CASRPTESPGTYEQYF
many	TRBV27	TRBJ2-5	TRBD1	CASRDRAQETQYF
many	TRBV29-1	TRBJ2-7	NA	CSVGPGLEYF
many	TRBV27	TRBJ1-1	NA	CASIGRGGIEAFF
NA	TRBV6-1	TRBJ2-1	TRBD2	CASSDRAGVLYNEQFF
many	TRBV7-2	TRBJ2-2	TRBD2	CASSARTSGPSPTGELFF
few	TRBV30	TRBJ2-2	TRBD1	CAWSRQGATGELFF
many	TRBV18	TRBJ2-7	NA	CASSDRTSYEQYF
many	TRBV29-1	TRBJ1-1	TRBD1	CSVTGGMNTEAFF
many	TRBV6-2/TRBV6-3	TRBJ2-7	NA	CASSLVNYEQYF
many	TRBV12-3/TRBV12-4	TRBJ1-6	NA	CASSTHKRGSPLHF
few	TRBV7-2	TRBJ2-1	NA	CASSLGRVPNEQFF
few	TRBV4-3	TRBJ2-5	TRBD2	CASSQGTSGVETQYF
many	TRBV6-5	TRBJ1-3	NA	CASSRVNSFGNTIYF
few	TRBV6-6	TRBJ2-7	TRBD1	CASSPGQIYEQYF
NA	TRBV2	TRBJ2-3	TRBD2	CASSGTSGTSTDTQYF
many	TRBV7-2	TRBJ2-1	NA	CASSSQPGTAYNEQFF
few	TRBV18	TRBJ1-1	NA	CASSPETGKAEAFF
many	TRBV7-2	TRBJ2-5	NA	CASSPFRRETQYF
many	TRBV12-3/TRBV12-4	TRBJ1-5	NA	CASSFREEQPQHF
many	TRBV12-3/TRBV12-4	TRBJ2-5	NA	CASSFKEAATQYF
many	TRBV29-1	TRBJ1-3	NA	CSTGLGNTIYF